This passage covers 31 T cell receptor beta chains from one sample sequenced in a study of beta chain features in type 1 diabetes. All of the isolated RNA was reverse transcribed, so expressed TCRB transcripts were sequenced. Clones were read by immunoSEQ multiplex PCR, and TCRdb kept only the in-frame ones, dropping some. The table has around 300,000 clones, 8% seen once. Sequencing was performed on central memory CD4+ T cells from blood. The source of these receptors is a woman aged 18-29 years in good health.

The chain carries TRBV5-1 and TRBJ2-1, with 7 bases that match TRBD2. The V gene end was trimmed by 4 bases and the J gene end by 5 bases; junction bases not matched to a gene: 12. Germline V lookup: CDR1 SGHRS, CDR2 YFSETQ. This CDR3 comprises 16 residues. CDR3 sequence: CASSPGLVGPDNEQFF. For the CDR3, the DNA is TGCGCCAGCAGCCCCGGACTAGTAGGGCCCGACAATGAGCAGTTCTTC.

By share, this clone ranks as medium-sized (0.01 to 0.1%). This chain links TRBV14 with TRBJ2-1, with 13 bases matching TRBD2. Germline values: CDR1 SGHDN, CDR2 FVKESK. CDR3 length equals 15 residues. V shed 4 bases, J shed 9 bases, and the junction held 6 bases outside the gene matches. CDR3 loop: CASSLATSGRSEQFF. The CDR3 DNA is TGTGCCAGCAGCCTCGCGACTAGCGGGAGGAGTGAGCAGTTCTTC.

The chain links TRBV5-6 to TRBJ2-7; TRBD1 matches 7 bases. The CDR3 runs to 14 residues. CDR1 SGHDT and CDR2 YYEEEE come from the germline V gene. V dropped 4 bases and J dropped 2; count of bases not matched to a gene: 6. The CDR3 sequence: CASSRGQTTYEQYV. CDR3 in DNA: TGTGCCAGCAGCCGGGGACAGACTACCTACGAGCAGTACGTC.

The J gene is TRBJ2-5, the V gene TRBV11-1, with 9 bases aligning to TRBD2. The CDR3 is 16 residues long. The V gene's germline CDR1 is SGHAT and CDR2 FQDESV (reference sequence). J lost 1 base, V lost 6 bases, and 9 bases had no gene match. CDR3 nucleotide sequence: TGTGCCAGCAGAACCCGAGCGGGGGGAACCCAAGAGACCCAGTACTTC. Residues: CASRTRAGGTQETQYF.

This chain connects TRBV28 to TRBJ2-2; D may match TRBD1 or TRBD2 (6 bases each). Germline-derived CDR1 and CDR2 are MDHEN and SYDVKM. The V gene lost 8 bases and the J gene lost 6 bases, with 13 bases spanning the gap. The length of the CDR3 is 13 residues. Here the CDR3 reads CASLLRGAGELFF. DNA for the CDR3: TGTGCCAGCCTATTAAGGGGGGCCGGGGAGCTGTTTTTT.

The chain links TRBV23-1 to TRBJ2-5; TRBD2 might be the D (5 bases). TRBV23-1 is reported as an ORF; its role is uncertain. Trimming took 0 bases from V and 1 from J, leaving 15 bases between them. There are 17 residues in the CDR3. Here the CDR3 DNA reads TGCGCCAGCAGTCAATCGTCGGGGAGAAGCTTCCAAGAGACCCAGTACTTC. Translating gives CASSQSSGRSFQETQYF.

This clone turned up a few times. The chain joins TRBV28 to TRBJ1-5; weak D call: TRBD1 (5 bases). Germline V gene sequence: CDR1 MDHEN, CDR2 SYDVKM. This CDR3 is 13 amino acids long. Deletions cut 8 bases from V and 7 bases from J, with 15 bases between. This CDR3 is CASGVGVYQPQHF. In nucleotides, the CDR3 is TGTGCCAGCGGGGTGGGGGTATACCAGCCCCAGCATTTT. The whole variable domain, filled in from reference TRBV28 and TRBJ1-5, reads DVKVTQSSRYLVKRTGEKVFLECVQDMDHENMFWYRQDPGLGLRLIYFSYDVKMKEKGDIPEGYSVSREKKERFSLILESASTNQTSMYLCASGVGVYQPQHFGDGTRLSIL.

The J gene is TRBJ1-6, the V gene TRBV11-2; D remains unclear. Trimming removed 5 bases at V and 9 bases at J, with 14 bases between. The CDR3 is made up of 14 amino acids. CDR1 SGHAT and CDR2 FQNNGV come from the germline V gene. The CDR3 DNA follows: TGTGCCAGCAGCCTCCAGGCGGATGCTTCACCCCTCCACTTT. Its translation: CASSLQADASPLHF.

Only a few counts were recorded for this clone. The V call is TRBV27, the J call TRBJ1-2, with D uncertain. Germline CDR1 and CDR2: MNHEY and SMNVEV (reference sequence). This CDR3 comprises 15 residues. The ends were cut back, 6 bases at V and 2 bases at J, with 16 bases in the middle. This CDR3 is CASSPRSGGNYGYTF. The CDR3 nucleotides are TGTGCCAGCAGCCCCCGCTCCGGAGGCAACTATGGCTACACCTTC.

In this sample, this clone turned up a few times. A junction end diverges from the germline sequence, so it may reflect a read error. The chain carries TRBV29-1 and TRBJ1-2, with TRBD1 matching over 8 bases. This CDR3 is built from 15 residues. Germline V gives CDR1 SQVTM, CDR2 ANQGSEA. CDR3 loop: CSVEVARTGPQGDVF. The CDR3 DNA follows: TGCAGCGTTGAGGTTGCCCGGACAGGGCCCCAGGGGGACGTCTTC.

This clone was recorded at least ten times. The chain recombines TRBV5-1 with TRBJ2-4; D may be TRBD1 (5 bases). V lost 0 bases to trimming and J lost 9 bases, with 10 bases between them. The CDR3 sequence is 13 residues long. The V gene's germline CDR1 is SGHRS and CDR2 YFSETQ. CDR3 DNA: TGCGCCAGCAGCTTGGGGCCAGGGTCCATTCAGTACTTC. Its translation: CASSLGPGSIQYF.

This clone came up many times. V gene TRBV28 combines with J gene TRBJ2-7; D is ambiguous. Germline CDR1 MDHEN, CDR2 SYDVKM. The CDR3 extends over 13 amino acids. The V and J ends lost 1 base and 3 bases respectively, with 7 bases between them. CDR3 protein: CASSLSPIYEQYF. Here the CDR3 DNA reads TGTGCCAGCAGTTTATCCCCTATCTACGAGCAGTACTTC.

The sample holds many counts of this clone. The chain recombines TRBV15 with TRBJ2-7; no definite D call. Germline loops: CDR1 LNHNV, CDR2 YYDKDF (reference sequence). The CDR3 is 13 residues long. Trimming shortened V by 0 bases and J by 6 bases, and 9 bases separated the two germline ends. CDR3 protein: CATSRDLWGEQYV. CDR3 DNA sequence: TGTGCCACCAGCAGAGATCTCTGGGGCGAGCAGTACGTC.

The chain joins TRBV5-4 to TRBJ2-7; no definite D call. The germline V and J ends were trimmed by 3 bases and 3 bases, with 13 bases remaining between them. The CDR3 spans 14 residues. Looked up from germline, CDR1 is SGHNT and CDR2 is YYREEE (reference sequence). CDR3 DNA sequence: TGTGCCAGCAGCTCGGGTAATCAGCTCTACGAGCAGTACTTC. It encodes CASSSGNQLYEQYF.

There are a few counts of this clone. The V gene is TRBV7-9, the J gene TRBJ1-4, with D possibly TRBD1 on 5 matching bases. This CDR3 is 16 amino acids long. Per the germline V gene, CDR1 is SEHNR and CDR2 is FQNEAQ (reference sequence). Trimming stripped 5 bases from V and 7 bases from J, with 20 bases between. The CDR3 DNA follows: TGTGCCAGCAGCCCTAACCAAGGGGCGCAAACTGAAAAACTGTTTTTT. This codes for CASSPNQGAQTEKLFF.

The chain joins TRBV30 to TRBJ2-1, with TRBD2 identical over 7 bases. The germline V gene encodes CDR1 GTSNPN and CDR2 SVGIG (reference sequence). V lost 0 bases to trimming and J lost 9 bases; unmatched junction nucleotides: 17. The CDR3 length is 17 residues. DNA of the CDR3: TGTGCCTGGAGTGTACTCAAGATCGGCGGGAGTTATGGTGAGCAGTTCTTC. This encodes CAWSVLKIGGSYGEQFF.

This clone has a handful of counts. The CDR3 coding sequence is TGTGCCAGCAGCCCCCAGGGGGAAGCTTTCTTT. Translated: CASSPQGEAFF. The chain has TRBV7-9 and TRBJ1-1; tentative D call: TRBD1 (6 bases). The CDR3 consists of 11 residues. The V gene lost 5 bases and the J gene lost 8 bases, with 9 bases spanning the gap. The V gene's germline CDR1 is SEHNR and CDR2 FQNEAQ (reference sequence).

The V gene is TRBV2, the J gene TRBJ2-5, with TRBD1 as a possible D gene (6 bases). CDR3 size: 13 residues. Trimming stripped 6 bases from V and 1 base from J, with 9 bases between. Germline-derived CDR1 and CDR2 are SNHLY and FYNNEI. CDR3 loop: CASRMDSQETQYF. The CDR3 coding sequence is TGTGCCAGCAGGATGGACAGCCAAGAGACCCAGTACTTC.

This chain connects TRBV28 to TRBJ1-5; D may be TRBD1 (5 bases). Germline CDR1 MDHEN, CDR2 SYDVKM. V was cut by 7 bases and J by 2 bases, with 15 bases left in between. There are 15 residues in the CDR3. The CDR3 region has the DNA TGTGCCAGCACCATGGGGGTTGGGGGCAATCAGCCCCAGCATTTT. This sequence encodes CASTMGVGGNQPQHF.

This clone occurred many times. The CDR3 spells CATSRDPTGTEQYV. CDR3 nucleotides: TGTGCCACCAGCAGAGATCCCACAGGGACGGAGCAGTACGTC. The chain has TRBV15 and TRBJ2-7; a weak D match, TRBD1 (6 bases). In germline, CDR1 is LNHNV, CDR2 YYDKDF (reference sequence). V was trimmed by 0 bases and J by 7 bases, leaving 13 bases between them. The CDR3 is made up of 14 amino acids.

The CDR3 coding sequence is TGTGCCACTTCAGGGTGGGACACTGAAGCTTTCTTT. Translated, it gives CATSGWDTEAFF. This chain joins TRBV6-5 and TRBJ1-1, with TRBD1 as a possible D gene (5 bases). V gave up 10 bases and J gave up 3 bases, with 12 bases separating them. Looked up from germline, CDR1 is MNHEY and CDR2 is SVGAGI. The CDR3 is 12 residues long.

This clone was counted many times. This chain connects TRBV7-3 to TRBJ1-6; 8 bases fit TRBD1. The CDR3 loop spans 15 amino acids. Germline loops: CDR1 SGHTA, CDR2 FQGTGA. Trimming removed 5 bases from V and 9 bases from J; junction bases left unmatched: 9. The CDR3 here is CASSERTGQGSPLHF. The CDR3 nucleotides are TGTGCCAGCAGCGAACGGACAGGGCAGGGTTCACCCCTCCACTTT.

This clone has a handful of counts. This rearrangement joins TRBV7-9 to TRBJ2-3, with unresolved D. The CDR3 loop spans 17 amino acids. V dropped 1 base and J dropped 2 bases, with 16 bases sitting between them. Per the germline V gene, CDR1 is SEHNR and CDR2 is FQNEAQ (reference sequence). The CDR3 nucleotides are TGTGCCAGCAGCTTAGATCCTTGGAGATCGGCCACAGATACGCAGTATTTT. This encodes CASSLDPWRSATDTQYF.

The chain is built from TRBV6-4 and TRBJ1-1; D uncertain. The germline V gene encodes CDR1 MRHNA and CDR2 SNTAGT. V was pared by 2 bases and J by 1 base, with 5 bases between. The CDR3 loop spans 13 amino acids. CDR3 sequence: CASSDQSNTEAFF. In DNA, the CDR3 is TGTGCCAGCAGTGACCAGTCGAACACTGAAGCTTTCTTT.

Only a few counts were recorded for this clone. The J gene is TRBJ2-1, the V gene TRBV29-1, with 9 bases that match TRBD2. The CDR3 spans 16 residues. Germline CDR1 SQVTM, CDR2 ANQGSEA. Trimming at V came to 3 bases and at J to 3 bases, leaving 9 bases not matched to a gene. The CDR3 loop reads CSVDLSPSGDYNEQFF. CDR3 coding DNA: TGCAGCGTTGATCTTTCCCCTAGCGGGGACTACAATGAGCAGTTCTTC.

The chain combines TRBV4-1 with TRBJ1-2; 10 positions match TRBD1. This CDR3 contains 14 residues. V shed 4 bases, J shed 4 bases, and the junction held 3 bases outside the gene matches. From germline, CDR1 is MGHRA and CDR2 YSYEKL. This CDR3 reads CASSRDRGPYGYTF. The CDR3 region has the DNA TGCGCCAGCAGCCGAGACAGGGGGCCCTATGGCTACACCTTC.

The chain is built from TRBV6-5 and TRBJ2-3; D is unclear. The CDR3 covers 13 residues. Between the trimmed V and J ends, which lost 0 bases and 6 bases, there was a span of 7 bases. The germline gives CDR1 MNHEY, CDR2 SVGAGI. This CDR3 is CASSYSPADTQYF. DNA of the CDR3: TGTGCCAGCAGTTACTCTCCGGCGGATACGCAGTATTTT.

In this sample, this clone turned up a few times. The genes are TRBV4-1 and TRBJ2-3, with unresolved D. Germline values: CDR1 MGHRA, CDR2 YSYEKL. The CDR3 spans 14 residues. V was trimmed by 4 bases and J by 2 bases, leaving 10 bases between them. This CDR3 is CASSPAQFTDTQYF. Written as DNA, the CDR3 is TGCGCCAGCAGCCCTGCCCAATTCACAGATACGCAGTATTTT.

This clone was counted between two and nine times. V usage is TRBV6-6 and J usage is TRBJ2-3; 7 bases agree with TRBD2. Losses at the gene ends were 5 bases for V and 0 bases for J; bases not matched to a gene: 5. There are 15 residues in the CDR3. In germline, CDR1 is MNHNY, CDR2 SVGAGI (reference sequence). CDR3 protein: CASSAGGTSTDTQYF. The CDR3, as DNA: TGTGCCAGCAGTGCCGGGGGGACTAGCACAGATACGCAGTATTTT.

J is TRBJ1-1 and V is TRBV2, with no clear D. The CDR3 consists of 16 residues. Trimming pared 8 bases from V and 0 bases from J, leaving 19 bases between. Germline V gene lookup returns CDR1 SNHLY and CDR2 FYNNEI. CDR3 coding DNA: TGTGCCAGCTTCCCCCGCCGGGCAGGAATGAACACTGAAGCTTTCTTT. Protein product: CASFPRRAGMNTEAFF.

This chain connects TRBV7-6 to TRBJ2-2; D is possibly TRBD2 (5 bases). The V end lost 4 bases, the J end lost 2 bases, and 11 bases lay between the germline ends. Germline lookup yields CDR1 SGHVS and CDR2 FNYEAQ. The CDR3 contains 15 residues. Here the CDR3 reads CASSSTGVNTGELFF. In DNA form, the CDR3 reads TGTGCCAGCAGCTCAACCGGGGTAAACACCGGGGAGCTGTTTTTT.